These T cell receptor beta chains were read from a single sample in a study of OX40 agonist ivuxolimab in advanced cancers. Here immunoSEQ multiplex PCR was the method, and the copy in TCRdb shows in-frame clones only, minus some. The sample has under 100,000 clones, 80% to 90% seen once; the top ten hold around 5.5%. Sequenced here: CD4+ or CD8+ T cells sorted from blood, sampled in a trial of the OX40 agonist ivuxolimab. The source is an adult with an advanced solid tumor such as melanoma, head and neck, liver or kidney cancer. Both conserved end residues are part of each CDR3. Fields, in order: V gene, J gene, CDR3 protein.

>TRBV18|TRBJ2-7
CASSIGRGVIYEQYF
>TRBV7-2|TRBJ2-3
CASSSQAGGITDTQYF
>TRBV11-1|TRBJ1-1
CASSRTGGNTEAFF
>TRBV2|TRBJ2-3
CANRKESGTDTQYF
>TRBV7-6|TRBJ2-2
CASSFEAALANTGELFF
>TRBV5-1|TRBJ1-1
CASSLEAEGRVDTEAFF
>TRBV7-4|TRBJ1-2
CASTEAGGVGGYTF
>TRBV29-1|-
CSVEVPGQPYEQYF
>TRBV19|TRBJ2-3
CASSLTGGADTQYF
>TRBV4-1|TRBJ2-1
CASSQDWAGGQNEQFF
>TRBV9|TRBJ1-1
CASSAADRVPTEAFF
>TRBV28|TRBJ1-5
CASIGTGRSNQPQHF
>TRBV27|TRBJ1-1
CASSGGGGRAFF
>TRBV7-6|TRBJ1-1
CASSPNSGGDGTEAFF
>TRBV5-3|TRBJ2-7
CARSNRVGYEQYF
>TRBV6-5|TRBJ1-3
CASSYTGRLSGNTIYF
>TRBV7-2|TRBJ1-4
CASSSGFLSTNEKLFF
>TRBV5-4|TRBJ2-1
CASSLARAGYYNEQFF
>TRBV27|TRBJ1-1
CASSLSGQGGAEAFF
>TRBV27|TRBJ2-6
CASSLKAGGANVLTF
>TRBV7-6|TRBJ1-5
CASSLGSYARGVRQPQHF
>TRBV6-5|TRBJ1-1
CASSLGFRAFF
>TRBV6-5|TRBJ1-6
CASSGQKNSPLHF
>TRBV6-6|TRBJ2-7
CASSGTVTYEQYF
>TRBV19|TRBJ1-2
CATADRVYGYTF
>TRBV30|TRBJ2-1
CAWSPGHGWGEQFF
>TRBV18|TRBJ1-5
CASSPPGPQHF
>TRBV2|TRBJ1-4
CASSLRGGIEKLFF
>TRBV2|TRBJ1-1
CASRITGIGTEAFF
>TRBV18|TRBJ2-7
CASSPSGAYEQYF
>TRBV21-1|TRBJ2-3
CASSPLTSFADNSTDTQYF